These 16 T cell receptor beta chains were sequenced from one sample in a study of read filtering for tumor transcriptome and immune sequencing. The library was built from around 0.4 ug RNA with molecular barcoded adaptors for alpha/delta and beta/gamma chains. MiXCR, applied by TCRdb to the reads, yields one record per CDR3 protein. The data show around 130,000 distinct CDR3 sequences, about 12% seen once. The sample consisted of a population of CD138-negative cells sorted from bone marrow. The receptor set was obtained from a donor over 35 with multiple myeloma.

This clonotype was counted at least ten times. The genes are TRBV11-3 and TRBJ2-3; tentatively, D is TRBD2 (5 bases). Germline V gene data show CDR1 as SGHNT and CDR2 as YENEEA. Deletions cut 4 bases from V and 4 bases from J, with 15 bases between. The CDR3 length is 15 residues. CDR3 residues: CASSSLDERPDTQYF. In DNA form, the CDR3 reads TGTGCCAGCAGCTCGCTCGACGAGCGGCCAGATACGCAGTATTTT.

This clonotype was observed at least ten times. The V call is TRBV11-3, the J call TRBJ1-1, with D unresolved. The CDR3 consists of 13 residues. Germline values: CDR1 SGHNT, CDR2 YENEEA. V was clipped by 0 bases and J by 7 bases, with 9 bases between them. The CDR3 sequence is CASSLDDPSEAFF. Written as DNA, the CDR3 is TGTGCCAGCAGCTTAGATGATCCCAGTGAAGCTTTCTTT.

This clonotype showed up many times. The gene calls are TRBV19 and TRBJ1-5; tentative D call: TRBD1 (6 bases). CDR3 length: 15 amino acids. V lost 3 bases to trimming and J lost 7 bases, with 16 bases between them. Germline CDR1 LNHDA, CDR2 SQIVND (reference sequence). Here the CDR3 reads CASSIPQGKGQPQHF. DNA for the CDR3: TGTGCCAGTAGTATCCCCCAGGGGAAGGGACAGCCCCAGCATTTT.

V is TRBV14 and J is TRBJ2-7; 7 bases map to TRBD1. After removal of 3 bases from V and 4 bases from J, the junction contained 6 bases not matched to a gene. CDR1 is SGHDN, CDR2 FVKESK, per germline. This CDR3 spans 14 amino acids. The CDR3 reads CASSHPGQMYEQYF. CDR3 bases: TGTGCCAGCAGCCACCCGGGACAGATGTACGAGCAGTACTTC.

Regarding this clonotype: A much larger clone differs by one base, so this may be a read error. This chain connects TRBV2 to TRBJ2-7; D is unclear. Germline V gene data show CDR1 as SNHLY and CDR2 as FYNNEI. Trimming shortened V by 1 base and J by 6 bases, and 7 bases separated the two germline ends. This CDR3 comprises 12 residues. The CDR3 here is CASSEGASEQYF. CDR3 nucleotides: TGTGCCAGCAGTGAAGGGGCCTCCGAGCAGTACTTC.

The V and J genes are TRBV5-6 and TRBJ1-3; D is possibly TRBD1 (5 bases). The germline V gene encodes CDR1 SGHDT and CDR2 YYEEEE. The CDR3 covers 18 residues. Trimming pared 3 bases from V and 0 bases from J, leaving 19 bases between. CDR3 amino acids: CASSWGVAATYSGNTIYF. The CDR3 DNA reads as TGTGCCAGCAGCTGGGGGGTTGCAGCCACCTACTCTGGAAACACCATATATTTT.

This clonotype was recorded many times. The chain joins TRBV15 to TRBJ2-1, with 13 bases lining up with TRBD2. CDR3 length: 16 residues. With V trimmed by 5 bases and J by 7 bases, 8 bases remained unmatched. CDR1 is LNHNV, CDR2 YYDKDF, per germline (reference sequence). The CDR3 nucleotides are TGTGCCACCAGCCTTCCCGGGACTAGCGGGAAGAATGAGCAGTTCTTC. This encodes CATSLPGTSGKNEQFF.

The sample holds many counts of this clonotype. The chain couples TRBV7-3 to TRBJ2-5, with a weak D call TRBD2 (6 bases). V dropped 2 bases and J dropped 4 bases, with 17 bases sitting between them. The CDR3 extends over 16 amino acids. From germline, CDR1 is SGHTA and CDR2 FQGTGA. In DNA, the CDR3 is TGTGCCAGCAGCTTAGATGGATCTAGCGAGCTAGAGACCCAGTACTTC. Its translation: CASSLDGSSELETQYF. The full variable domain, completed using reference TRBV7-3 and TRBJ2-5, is GAGVSQTPSNKVTEKGKYVELRCDPISGHTALYWYRQSLGQGPEFLIYFQGTGAADDSGLPNDRFFAVRPEGSVSTLKIQRTERGDSAVYLCASSLDGSSELETQYFGPGTRLLVL.

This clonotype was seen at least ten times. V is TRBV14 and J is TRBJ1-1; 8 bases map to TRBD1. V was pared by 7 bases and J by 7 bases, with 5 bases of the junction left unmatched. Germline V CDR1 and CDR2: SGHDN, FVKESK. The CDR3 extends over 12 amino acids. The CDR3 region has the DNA TGTGCCAGCAATACAGGGGGTGGTGAAGCTTTCTTT. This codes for CASNTGGGEAFF.

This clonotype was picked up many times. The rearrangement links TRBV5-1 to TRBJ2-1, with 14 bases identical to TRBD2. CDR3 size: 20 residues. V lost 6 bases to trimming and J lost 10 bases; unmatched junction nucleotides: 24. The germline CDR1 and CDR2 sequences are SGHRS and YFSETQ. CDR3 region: CASTLAQTSGRAHLSEEQFF. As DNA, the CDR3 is TGCGCCAGCACCCTCGCCCAGACTAGCGGGAGGGCCCACCTTTCCGAGGAGCAGTTCTTC. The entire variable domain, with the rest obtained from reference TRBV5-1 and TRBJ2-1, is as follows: KAGVTQTPRYLIKTRGQQVTLSCSPISGHRSVSWYQQTPGQGLQFLFEYFSETQRNKGNFPGRFSGRQFSNSRSEMNVSTLELGDSALYLCASTLAQTSGRAHLSEEQFFGPGTRLTVL.

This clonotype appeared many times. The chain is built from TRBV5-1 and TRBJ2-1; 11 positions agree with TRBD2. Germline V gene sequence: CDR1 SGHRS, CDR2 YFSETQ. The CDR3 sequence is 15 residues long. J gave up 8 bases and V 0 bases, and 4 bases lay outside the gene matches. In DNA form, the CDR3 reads TGCGCCAGCAGCTTGGACACTAGCGGGAGAGATGAGCAGTTCTTC. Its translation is CASSLDTSGRDEQFF.

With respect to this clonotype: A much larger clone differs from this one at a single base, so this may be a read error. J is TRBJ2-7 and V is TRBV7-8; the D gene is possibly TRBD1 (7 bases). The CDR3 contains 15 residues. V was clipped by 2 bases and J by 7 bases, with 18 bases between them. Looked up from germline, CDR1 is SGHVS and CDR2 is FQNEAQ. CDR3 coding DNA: TGTGCCAGCAGCTTACGTGCCAGGGGGGATGAAGAGCAGTACTTC. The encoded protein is CASSLRARGDEEQYF.

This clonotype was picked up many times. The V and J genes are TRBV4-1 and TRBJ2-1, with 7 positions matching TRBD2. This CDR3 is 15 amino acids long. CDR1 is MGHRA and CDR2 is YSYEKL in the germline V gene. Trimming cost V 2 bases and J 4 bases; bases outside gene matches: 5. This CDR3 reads CASSQIGGSYNEQFF. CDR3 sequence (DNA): TGCGCCAGCAGCCAAATCGGGGGGTCATACAATGAGCAGTTCTTC.

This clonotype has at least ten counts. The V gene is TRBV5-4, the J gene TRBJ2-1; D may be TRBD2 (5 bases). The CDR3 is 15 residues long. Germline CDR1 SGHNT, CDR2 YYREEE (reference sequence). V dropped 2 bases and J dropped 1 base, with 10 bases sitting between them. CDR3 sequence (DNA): TGTGCCAGCAGCTTTCGCGGGTTATCCTACAATGAGCAGTTCTTC. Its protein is CASSFRGLSYNEQFF.

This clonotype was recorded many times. CDR3 DNA sequence: TGTGCCTGGAGTGTAGGCGGGGAGAGAGCTTTCTTT. Translating it yields CAWSVGGERAFF. The chain couples TRBV30 to TRBJ1-1, with unresolved D. With 0 bases removed from V and 10 bases from J, the gap between germline ends came to 12 bases. This CDR3 has 12 amino acids. The V gene's germline CDR1 is GTSNPN and CDR2 SVGIG (reference sequence).

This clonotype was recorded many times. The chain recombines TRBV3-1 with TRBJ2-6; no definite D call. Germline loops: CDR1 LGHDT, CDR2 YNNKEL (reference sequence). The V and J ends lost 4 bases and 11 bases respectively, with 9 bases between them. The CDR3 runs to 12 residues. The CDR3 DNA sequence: TGTGCCAGCAGCCGACAAGCCGACGTCCTGACTTTC. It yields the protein CASSRQADVLTF.